These T cell receptor beta chains were read from a single sample in a study of T-cell reconstitution after alpha-beta-depleted transplantation in children. TCRdb passed the PCR reads through MiXCR, listing each CDR3 protein once. The table includes fewer than 350,000 distinct CDR3 sequences, roughly 7.8% detected once. The material sequenced was peripheral blood, taken 360 days after TCRalphabeta/CD19-depleted stem cell transplant. These receptors originate from a female patient younger than 10 who had a stem cell transplant for Fanconi anemia, so the T cells may come from the graft donor. CDR3s include the opening cysteine and the closing phenylalanine or tryptophan. D genes are given only for firm matches. Not every row has a clone size; where given, it reads once, few, many or a size class.

v_gene	abundance	j_gene	d_gene	CDR3aa	CDR3nt
TRBV12-3/TRBV12-4	many	TRBJ1-4	NA	CASSSTGFNEKLFF	TGTGCCAGCAGTTCTACAGGCTTTAATGAAAAACTGTTTTTT
TRBV4-2	many	TRBJ2-6	NA	CASSQVPRGGTGANVLTF	TGTGCCAGCAGCCAGGTCCCGAGGGGGGGAACTGGGGCCAACGTCCTGACTTTC
TRBV4-3	many	TRBJ2-3	TRBD2	CASSQGLAGSDTQYF	TGCGCCAGCAGCCAAGGACTAGCGGGGTCAGATACGCAGTATTTT
TRBV28	NA	TRBJ1-3	NA	CASSQWGNFGNTIYF	TGTGCCAGCAGCCAATGGGGGAACTTTGGAAACACCATATATTTT
TRBV7-3	NA	TRBJ2-1	TRBD1	CASSFSGTGLYNEQFF	TGTGCCAGCAGTTTTTCCGGGACAGGGCTTTACAATGAGCAGTTCTTC
TRBV5-6	many	TRBJ2-3	NA	CASSLYLSGQGDTQYF	TGTGCCAGCAGCTTGTACTTGTCAGGGCAGGGAGATACGCAGTATTTT
TRBV25-1	many	TRBJ2-3	NA	CASSGDRKLTDTQYF	TGTGCCAGCAGTGGTGACAGGAAGCTTACAGATACGCAGTATTTT
TRBV11-1	many	TRBJ2-3	NA	CASSLGGGATYTQYF	TGTGCCAGCAGCTTAGGTGGGGGGGCCACTTATACGCAGTATTTT
TRBV5-1	many	TRBJ2-2	TRBD1	CASSRDRDTGELFF	TGCGCCAGCAGCAGGGACAGGGACACCGGGGAGCTGTTTTTT
TRBV5-1	many	TRBJ2-5	NA	CASSLIRAQNQETQYF	TGCGCCAGCAGCTTGATCAGAGCCCAGAACCAAGAGACCCAGTACTTC
TRBV14	NA	TRBJ1-2	NA	CASSRTDRIPNYGYTF	TGTGCCAGCAGTCGGACCGACAGAATACCTAACTATGGCTACACCTTC
TRBV5-1	many	TRBJ2-7	NA	CASSLYGSSYEQYF	TGCGCCAGCAGCTTGTATGGGAGCTCCTACGAGCAGTACTTC
TRBV3-1	NA	TRBJ1-2	NA	CASSHSAGTSYGYTF	TGTGCCAGCAGCCATAGTGCAGGGACGTCGTATGGCTACACCTTC
TRBV12-3/TRBV12-4	many	TRBJ2-5	TRBD1	CASSSLTGVGETQYF	TGTGCCAGCAGTTCCCTGACAGGGGTTGGGGAGACCCAGTACTTC
TRBV14	many	TRBJ2-1	NA	CASSQGSQVYNEQFF	TGTGCCAGCAGCCAAGGCAGCCAGGTTTACAATGAGCAGTTCTTC
TRBV7-2	NA	TRBJ1-2	NA	CASSLGPQFYGYTF	TGTGCCAGCAGCTTAGGCCCACAGTTCTATGGCTACACCTTC
TRBV6-1	many	TRBJ2-5	NA	CASKRVGNRETQYF	TGTGCCAGCAAACGCGTTGGGAACAGAGAGACCCAGTACTTC
TRBV7-2	NA	TRBJ2-2	NA	CASSDSNSGELFF	TGTGCCAGCAGCGATAGTAATTCCGGGGAGCTGTTTTTT
TRBV7-2	NA	TRBJ2-6	NA	CASSPRALNSGANVLTF	TGTGCCAGCAGCCCGCGGGCTTTAAACTCTGGGGCCAACGTCCTGACTTTC
TRBV27	few	TRBJ1-1	NA	CASSWWNTEAFF	TGTGCCAGCAGTTGGTGGAACACTGAAGCTTTCTTT
TRBV11-2	few	TRBJ2-4	TRBD2	CASSLDGGAGRAKNIQYF	TGTGCCAGCAGCTTAGACGGGGGGGCCGGACGAGCCAAAAACATTCAGTACTTC